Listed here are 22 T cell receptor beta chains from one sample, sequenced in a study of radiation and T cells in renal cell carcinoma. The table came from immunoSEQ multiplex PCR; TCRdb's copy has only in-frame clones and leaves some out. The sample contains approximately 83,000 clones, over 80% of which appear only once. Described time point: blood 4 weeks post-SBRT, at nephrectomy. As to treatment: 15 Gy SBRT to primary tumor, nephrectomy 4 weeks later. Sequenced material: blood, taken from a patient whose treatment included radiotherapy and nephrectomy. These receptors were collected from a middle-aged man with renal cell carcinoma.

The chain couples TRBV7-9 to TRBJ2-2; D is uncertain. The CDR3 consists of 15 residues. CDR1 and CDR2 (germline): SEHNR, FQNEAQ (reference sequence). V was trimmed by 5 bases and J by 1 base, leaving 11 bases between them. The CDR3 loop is CASSPGVGNTGELFF. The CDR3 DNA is TGTGCCAGCAGCCCCGGCGTCGGGAACACCGGGGAGCTGTTTTTT.

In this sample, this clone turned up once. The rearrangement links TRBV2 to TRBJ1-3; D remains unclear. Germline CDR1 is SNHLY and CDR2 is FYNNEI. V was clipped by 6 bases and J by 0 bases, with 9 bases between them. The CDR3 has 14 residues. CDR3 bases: TGTGCCAGCAGGGACGCAGCCTCTGGAAACACCATATATTTT. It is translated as CASRDAASGNTIYF. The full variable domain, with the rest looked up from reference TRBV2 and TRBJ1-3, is EPEVTQTPSHQVTQMGQEVILRCVPISNHLYFYWYRQILGQKVEFLVSFYNNEISEKSEIFDDQFSVERPDGSNFTLKIRSTKLEDSAMYFCASRDAASGNTIYFGEGSWLTVV.

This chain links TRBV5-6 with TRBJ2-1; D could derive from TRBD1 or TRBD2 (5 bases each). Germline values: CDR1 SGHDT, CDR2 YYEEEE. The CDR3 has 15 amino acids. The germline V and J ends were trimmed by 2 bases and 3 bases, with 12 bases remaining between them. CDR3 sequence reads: CASSLEGRDYNEQFF. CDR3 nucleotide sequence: TGTGCCAGCAGCTTAGAGGGGAGAGACTACAATGAGCAGTTCTTC.

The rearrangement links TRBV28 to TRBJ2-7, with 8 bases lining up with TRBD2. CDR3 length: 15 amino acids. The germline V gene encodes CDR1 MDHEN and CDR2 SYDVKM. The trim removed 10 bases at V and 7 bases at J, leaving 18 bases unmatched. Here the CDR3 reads CATFKGTSGHREQYF. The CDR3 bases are TGTGCCACTTTTAAGGGCACTAGCGGCCATCGGGAGCAGTACTTC.

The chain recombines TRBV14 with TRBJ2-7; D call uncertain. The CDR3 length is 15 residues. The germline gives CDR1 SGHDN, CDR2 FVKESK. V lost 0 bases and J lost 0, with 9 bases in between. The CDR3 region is CASSQDPESSYEQYF. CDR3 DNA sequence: TGTGCCAGCAGCCAAGATCCAGAAAGCTCCTACGAGCAGTACTTC.

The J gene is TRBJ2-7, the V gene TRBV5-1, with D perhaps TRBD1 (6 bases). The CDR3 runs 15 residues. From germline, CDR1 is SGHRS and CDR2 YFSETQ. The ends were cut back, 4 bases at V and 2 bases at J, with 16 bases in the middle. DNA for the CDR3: TGCGCCAGCAGCCCCGGGACAAAAGTCACCTACGAGCAGTACTTC. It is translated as CASSPGTKVTYEQYF. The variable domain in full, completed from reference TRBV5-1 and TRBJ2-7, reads KAGVTQTPRYLIKTRGQQVTLSCSPISGHRSVSWYQQTPGQGLQFLFEYFSETQRNKGNFPGRFSGRQFSNSRSEMNVSTLELGDSALYLCASSPGTKVTYEQYFGPGTRLTVT.

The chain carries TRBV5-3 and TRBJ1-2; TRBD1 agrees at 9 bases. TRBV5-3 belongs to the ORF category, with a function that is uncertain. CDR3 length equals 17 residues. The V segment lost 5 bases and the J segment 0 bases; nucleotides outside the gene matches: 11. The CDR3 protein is CARRSRQGDLTNYGYTF. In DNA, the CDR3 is TGTGCCAGAAGGTCGAGACAGGGGGATCTGACTAACTATGGCTACACCTTC.

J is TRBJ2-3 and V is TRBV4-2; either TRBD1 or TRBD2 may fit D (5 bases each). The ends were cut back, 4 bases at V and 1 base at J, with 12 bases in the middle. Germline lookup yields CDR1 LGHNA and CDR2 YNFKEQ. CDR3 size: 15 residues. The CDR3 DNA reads TGTGCCAGCAGCCCCGGGACCCAACGCACAGATACGCAGTATTTT. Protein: CASSPGTQRTDTQYF.

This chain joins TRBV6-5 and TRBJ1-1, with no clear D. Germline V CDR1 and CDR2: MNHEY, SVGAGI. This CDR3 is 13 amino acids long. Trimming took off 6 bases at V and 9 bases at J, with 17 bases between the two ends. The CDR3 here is CASRTNQDTQAFF. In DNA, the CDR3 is TGTGCCAGCAGGACAAACCAGGATACTCAAGCTTTCTTT.

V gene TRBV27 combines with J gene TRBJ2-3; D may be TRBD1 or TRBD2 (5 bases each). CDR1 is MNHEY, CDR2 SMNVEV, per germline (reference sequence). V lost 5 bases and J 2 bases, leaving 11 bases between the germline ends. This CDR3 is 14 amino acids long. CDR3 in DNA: TGTGCCAGCAGTCCCGGGACCTACACAGATACGCAGTATTTT. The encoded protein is CASSPGTYTDTQYF.

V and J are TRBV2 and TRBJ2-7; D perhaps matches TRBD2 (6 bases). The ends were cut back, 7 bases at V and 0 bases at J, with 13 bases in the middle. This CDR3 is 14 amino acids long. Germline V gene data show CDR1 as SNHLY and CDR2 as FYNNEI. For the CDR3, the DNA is TGTGCCAGCATCAGGACTACCTTCTCCTACGAGCAGTACTTC. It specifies CASIRTTFSYEQYF.

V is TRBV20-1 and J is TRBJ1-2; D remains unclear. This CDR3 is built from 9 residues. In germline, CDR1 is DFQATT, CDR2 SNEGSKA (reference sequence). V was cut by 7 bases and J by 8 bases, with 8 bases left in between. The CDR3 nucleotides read TGCAGTGTCCGAGAGGGCTACACCTTC. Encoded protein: CSVREGYTF.

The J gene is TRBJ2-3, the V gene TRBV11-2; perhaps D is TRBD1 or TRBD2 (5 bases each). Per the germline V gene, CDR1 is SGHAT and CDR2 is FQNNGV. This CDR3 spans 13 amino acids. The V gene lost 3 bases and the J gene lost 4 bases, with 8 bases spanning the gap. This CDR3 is CASSFGGPDTQYF. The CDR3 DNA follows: TGTGCCAGCAGCTTTGGGGGACCAGATACGCAGTATTTT.

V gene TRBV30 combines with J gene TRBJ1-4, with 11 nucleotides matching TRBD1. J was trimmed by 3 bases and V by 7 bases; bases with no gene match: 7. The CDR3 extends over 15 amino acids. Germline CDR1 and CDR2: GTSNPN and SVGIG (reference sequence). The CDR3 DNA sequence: TGTGCCTCCCGGACAGGGGGCAGCCCTAATGAAAAACTGTTTTTT. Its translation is CASRTGGSPNEKLFF.

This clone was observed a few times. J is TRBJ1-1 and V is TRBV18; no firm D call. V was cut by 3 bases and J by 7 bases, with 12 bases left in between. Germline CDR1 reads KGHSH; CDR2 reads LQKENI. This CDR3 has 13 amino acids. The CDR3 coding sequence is TGTGCCAGCTCACCTACGGTGGGAGTTGAAGCTTTCTTT. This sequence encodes CASSPTVGVEAFF.

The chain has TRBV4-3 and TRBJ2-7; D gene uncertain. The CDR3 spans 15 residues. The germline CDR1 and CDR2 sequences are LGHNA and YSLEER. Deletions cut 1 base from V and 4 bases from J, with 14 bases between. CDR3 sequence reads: CASSQGRSGPYEQYF. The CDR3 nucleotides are TGCGCCAGCAGCCAAGGGCGTTCGGGCCCATACGAGCAGTACTTC.

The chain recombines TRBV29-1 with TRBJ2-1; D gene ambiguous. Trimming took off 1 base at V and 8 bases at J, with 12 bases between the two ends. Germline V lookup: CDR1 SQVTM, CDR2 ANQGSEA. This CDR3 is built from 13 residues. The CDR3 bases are TGCAGCGTTGAAGGGGTAGCCCCCCATGAGCAGTTCTTC. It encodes CSVEGVAPHEQFF.

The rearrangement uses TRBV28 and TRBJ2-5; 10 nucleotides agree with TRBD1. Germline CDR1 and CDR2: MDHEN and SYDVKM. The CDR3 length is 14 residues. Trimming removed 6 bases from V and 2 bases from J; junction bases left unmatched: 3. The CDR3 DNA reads TGTGCCAGCAGCTGGACAGGGGGACAAGAGACCCAGTACTTC. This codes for CASSWTGGQETQYF.

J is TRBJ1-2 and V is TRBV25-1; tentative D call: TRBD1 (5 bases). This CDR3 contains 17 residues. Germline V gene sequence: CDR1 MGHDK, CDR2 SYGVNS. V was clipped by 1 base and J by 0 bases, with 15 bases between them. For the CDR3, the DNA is TGTGCCAGCAGTGAATTCGGCAGGGCCAGAACTAACTATGGCTACACCTTC. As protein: CASSEFGRARTNYGYTF.

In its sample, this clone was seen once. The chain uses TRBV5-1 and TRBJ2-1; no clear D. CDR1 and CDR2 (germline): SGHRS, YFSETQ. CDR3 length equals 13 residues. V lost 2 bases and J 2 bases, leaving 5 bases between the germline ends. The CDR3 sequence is CASSFQTYNEQFF. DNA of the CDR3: TGCGCCAGCAGCTTTCAAACCTACAATGAGCAGTTCTTC.

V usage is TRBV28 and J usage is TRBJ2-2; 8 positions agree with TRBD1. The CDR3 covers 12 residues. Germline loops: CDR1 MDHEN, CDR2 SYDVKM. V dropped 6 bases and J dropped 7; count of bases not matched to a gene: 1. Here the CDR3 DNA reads TGTGCCAGCAGACAGGGGGACGGGGAGCTGTTTTTT. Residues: CASRQGDGELFF. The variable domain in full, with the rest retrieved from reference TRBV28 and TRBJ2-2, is DVKVTQSSRYLVKRTGEKVFLECVQDMDHENMFWYRQDPGLGLRLIYFSYDVKMKEKGDIPEGYSVSREKKERFSLILESASTNQTSMYLCASRQGDGELFFGEGSRLTVL.

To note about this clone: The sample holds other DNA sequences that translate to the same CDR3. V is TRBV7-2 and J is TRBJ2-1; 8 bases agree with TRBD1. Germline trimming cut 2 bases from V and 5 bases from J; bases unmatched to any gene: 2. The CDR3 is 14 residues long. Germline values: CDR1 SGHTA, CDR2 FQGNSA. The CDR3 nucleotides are TGTGCCAGCAGCTTACGACAGGGGAACAATGAGCAGTTCTTC. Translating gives CASSLRQGNNEQFF.